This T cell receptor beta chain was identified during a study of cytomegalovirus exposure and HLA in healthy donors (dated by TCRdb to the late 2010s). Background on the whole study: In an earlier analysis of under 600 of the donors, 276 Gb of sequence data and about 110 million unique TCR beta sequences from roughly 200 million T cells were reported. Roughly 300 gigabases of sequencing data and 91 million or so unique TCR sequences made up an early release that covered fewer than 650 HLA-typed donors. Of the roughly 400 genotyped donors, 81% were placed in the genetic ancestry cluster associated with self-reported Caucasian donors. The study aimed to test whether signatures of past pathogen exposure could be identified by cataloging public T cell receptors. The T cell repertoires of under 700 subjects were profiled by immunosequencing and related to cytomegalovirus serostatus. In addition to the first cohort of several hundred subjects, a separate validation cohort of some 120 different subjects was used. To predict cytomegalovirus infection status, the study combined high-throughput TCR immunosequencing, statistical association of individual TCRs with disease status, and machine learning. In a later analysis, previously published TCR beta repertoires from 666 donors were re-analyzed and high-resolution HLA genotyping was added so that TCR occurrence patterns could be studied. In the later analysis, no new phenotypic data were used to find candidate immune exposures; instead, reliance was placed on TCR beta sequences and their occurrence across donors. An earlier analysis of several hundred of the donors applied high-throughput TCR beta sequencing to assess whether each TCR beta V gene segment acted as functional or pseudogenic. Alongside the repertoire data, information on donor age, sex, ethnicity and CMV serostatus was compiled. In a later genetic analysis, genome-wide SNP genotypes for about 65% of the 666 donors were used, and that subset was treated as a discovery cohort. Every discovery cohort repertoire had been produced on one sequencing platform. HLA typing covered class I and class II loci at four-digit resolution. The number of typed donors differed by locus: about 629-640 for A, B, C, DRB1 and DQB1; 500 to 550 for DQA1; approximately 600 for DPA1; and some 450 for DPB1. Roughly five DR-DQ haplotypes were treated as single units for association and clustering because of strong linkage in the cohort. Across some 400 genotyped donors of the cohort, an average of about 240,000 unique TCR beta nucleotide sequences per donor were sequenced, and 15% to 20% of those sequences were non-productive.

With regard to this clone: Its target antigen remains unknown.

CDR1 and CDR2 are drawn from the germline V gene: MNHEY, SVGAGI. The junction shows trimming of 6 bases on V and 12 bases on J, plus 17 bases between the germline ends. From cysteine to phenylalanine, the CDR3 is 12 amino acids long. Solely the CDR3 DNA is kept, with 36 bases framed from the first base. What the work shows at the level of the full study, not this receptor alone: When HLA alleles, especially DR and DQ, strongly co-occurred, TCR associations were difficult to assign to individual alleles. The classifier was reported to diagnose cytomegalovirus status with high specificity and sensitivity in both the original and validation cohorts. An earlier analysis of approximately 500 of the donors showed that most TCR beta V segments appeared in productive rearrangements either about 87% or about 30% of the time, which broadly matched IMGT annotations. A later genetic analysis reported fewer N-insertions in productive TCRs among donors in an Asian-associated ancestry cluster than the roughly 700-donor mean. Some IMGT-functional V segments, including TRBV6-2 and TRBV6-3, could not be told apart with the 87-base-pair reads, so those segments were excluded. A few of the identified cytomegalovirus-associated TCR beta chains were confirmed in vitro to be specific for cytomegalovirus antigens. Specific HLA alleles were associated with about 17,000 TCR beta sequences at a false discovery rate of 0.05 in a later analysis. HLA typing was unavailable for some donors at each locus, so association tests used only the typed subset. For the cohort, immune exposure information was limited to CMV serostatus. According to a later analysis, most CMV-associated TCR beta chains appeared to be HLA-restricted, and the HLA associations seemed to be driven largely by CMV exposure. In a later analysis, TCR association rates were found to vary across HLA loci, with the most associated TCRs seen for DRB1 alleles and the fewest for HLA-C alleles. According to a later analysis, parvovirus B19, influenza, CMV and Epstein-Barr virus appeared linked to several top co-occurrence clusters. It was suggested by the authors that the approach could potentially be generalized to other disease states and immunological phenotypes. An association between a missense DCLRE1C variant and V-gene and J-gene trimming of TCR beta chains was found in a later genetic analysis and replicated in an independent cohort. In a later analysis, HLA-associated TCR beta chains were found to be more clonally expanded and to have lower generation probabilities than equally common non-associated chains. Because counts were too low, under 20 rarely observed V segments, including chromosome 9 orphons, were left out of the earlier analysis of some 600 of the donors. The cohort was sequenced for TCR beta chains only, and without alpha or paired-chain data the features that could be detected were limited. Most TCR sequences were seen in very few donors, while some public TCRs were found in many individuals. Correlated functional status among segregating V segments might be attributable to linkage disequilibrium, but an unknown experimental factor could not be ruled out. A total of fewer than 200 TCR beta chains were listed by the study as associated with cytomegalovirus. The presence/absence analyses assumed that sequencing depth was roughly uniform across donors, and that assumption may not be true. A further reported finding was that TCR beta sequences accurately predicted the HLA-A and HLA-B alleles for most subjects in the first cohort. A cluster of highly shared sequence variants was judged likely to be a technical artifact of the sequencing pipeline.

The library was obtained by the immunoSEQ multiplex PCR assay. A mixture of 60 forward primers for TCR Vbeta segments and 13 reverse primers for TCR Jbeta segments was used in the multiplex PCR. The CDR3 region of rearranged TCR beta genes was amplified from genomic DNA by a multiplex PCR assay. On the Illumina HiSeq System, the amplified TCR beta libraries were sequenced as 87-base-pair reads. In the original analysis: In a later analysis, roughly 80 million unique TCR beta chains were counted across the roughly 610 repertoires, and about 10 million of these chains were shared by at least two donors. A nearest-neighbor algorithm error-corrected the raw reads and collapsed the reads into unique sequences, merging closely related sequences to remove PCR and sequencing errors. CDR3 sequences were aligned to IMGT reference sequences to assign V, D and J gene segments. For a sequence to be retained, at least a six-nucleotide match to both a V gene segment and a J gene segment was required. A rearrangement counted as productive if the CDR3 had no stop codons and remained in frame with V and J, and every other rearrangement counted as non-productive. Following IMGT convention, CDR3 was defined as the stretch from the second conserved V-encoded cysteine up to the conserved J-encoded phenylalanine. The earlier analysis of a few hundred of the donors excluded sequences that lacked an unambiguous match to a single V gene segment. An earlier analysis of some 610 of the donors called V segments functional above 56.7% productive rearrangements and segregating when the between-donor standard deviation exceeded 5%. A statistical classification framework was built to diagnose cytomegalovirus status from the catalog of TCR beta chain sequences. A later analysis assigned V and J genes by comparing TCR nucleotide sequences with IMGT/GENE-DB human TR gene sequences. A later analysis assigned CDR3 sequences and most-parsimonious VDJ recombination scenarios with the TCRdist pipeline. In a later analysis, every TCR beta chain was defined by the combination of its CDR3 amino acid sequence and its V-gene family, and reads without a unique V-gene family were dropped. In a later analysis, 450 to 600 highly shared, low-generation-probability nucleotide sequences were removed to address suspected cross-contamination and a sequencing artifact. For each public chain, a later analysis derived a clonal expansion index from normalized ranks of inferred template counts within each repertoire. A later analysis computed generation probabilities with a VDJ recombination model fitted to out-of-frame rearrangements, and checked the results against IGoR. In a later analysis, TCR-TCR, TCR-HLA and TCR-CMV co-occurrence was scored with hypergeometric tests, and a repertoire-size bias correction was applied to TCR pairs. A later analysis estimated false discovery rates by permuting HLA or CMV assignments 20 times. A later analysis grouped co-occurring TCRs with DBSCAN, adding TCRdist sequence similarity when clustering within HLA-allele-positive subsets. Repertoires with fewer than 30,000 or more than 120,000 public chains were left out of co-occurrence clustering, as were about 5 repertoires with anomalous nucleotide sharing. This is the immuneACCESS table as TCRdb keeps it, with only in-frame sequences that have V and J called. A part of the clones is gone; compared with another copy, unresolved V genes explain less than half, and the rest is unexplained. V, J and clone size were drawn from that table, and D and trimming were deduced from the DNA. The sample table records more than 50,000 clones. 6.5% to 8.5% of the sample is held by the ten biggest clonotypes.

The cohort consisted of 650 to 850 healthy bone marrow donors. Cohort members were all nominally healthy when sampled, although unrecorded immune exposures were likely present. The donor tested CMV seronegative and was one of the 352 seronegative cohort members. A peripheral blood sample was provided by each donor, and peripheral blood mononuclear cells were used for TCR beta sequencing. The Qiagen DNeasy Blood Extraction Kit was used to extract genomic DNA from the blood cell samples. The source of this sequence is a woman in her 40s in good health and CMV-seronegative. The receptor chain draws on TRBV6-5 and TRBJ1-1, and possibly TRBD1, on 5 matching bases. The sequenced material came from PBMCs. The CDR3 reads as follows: CASRGEGGLTFF. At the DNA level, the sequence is TGTGCCAGCAGGGGGGAGGGAGGGTTGACTTTCTTT.